This is a list of T cell receptor beta chains from one sample in a study of blood T cell repertoires in COVID-19. TCRdb's copy holds only in-frame clones and misses some; the assay was immunoSEQ multiplex PCR. The sample holds around 150,000 clones, approximately 85% seen once. The specimen sequenced was PBMCs or T cells enriched from blood (not recorded which). Every receptor here comes from a woman aged 50 to 60 with acute COVID-19. Both conserved end residues are part of each CDR3. The order of the fields is J gene, CDR3 length, D gene, V gene, clone size, CDR3 DNA, CDR3 protein. The D gene is left open where the match is weak. The size entry is marked missing in some rows and otherwise reads once, few, many or a size class.

TRBJ2-1 | 15 | TRBD2 | TRBV27 | . | TGTGCCAGCAGCACCCTCCGGACTAGCCTCCATGAGCAGTTCTTC | CASSTLRTSLHEQFF
TRBJ2-3 | 16 | TRBD2 | TRBV5-1 | . | TGCGCCAGCAGCTTGGCGACTAGCGGAGCCCGGGATACGCAGTATTTT | CASSLATSGARDTQYF
TRBJ1-3 | 14 | . | TRBV5-1 | . | TGCGCCAGCCGGCCCCTAGGGGATGGAAACACCATATATTTT | CASRPLGDGNTIYF
TRBJ1-1 | 13 | TRBD1 | TRBV10-3 | few | TGTGCCATCGGGGCACAGGGGGCTTCTGAAGCTTTCTTT | CAIGAQGASEAFF
TRBJ2-7 | 14 | . | TRBV3-1/TRBV3-2 | . | TGTGCCAGCAGCCAACCGGGAGTGGGCTACGAGCAGTACTTC | CASSQPGVGYEQYF
TRBJ2-1 | 14 | . | TRBV2 | . | TGTGCCGGGACGGGGGACTGGGGGAACAATGAGCAGTTCTTC | CAGTGDWGNNEQFF
TRBJ1-4 | 12 | . | TRBV29-1 | . | TGCAGCGTCCGACATATCGGAGAAAAACTGTTTTTT | CSVRHIGEKLFF
TRBJ2-1 | 14 | TRBD2 | TRBV10-1 | . | TGCGCCAGCAGCCCAAGCGGGGAGTACAATGAGCAGTTCTTC | CASSPSGEYNEQFF
TRBJ1-1 | 16 | TRBD1 | TRBV5-5 | . | TGTGCCAGCAGCTTGGGGGACAGGAGAAAGAACACTGAAGCTTTCTTT | CASSLGDRRKNTEAFF
TRBJ2-7 | 11 | . | TRBV14 | . | TGTGCCAGCAGCCAGACTAACGAGCAGTACTTC | CASSQTNEQYF
TRBJ2-3 | 13 | . | TRBV19 | . | TGTGCCAGTACGCGAGATAGCACAGATACGCAGTATTTT | CASTRDSTDTQYF
TRBJ2-7 | 13 | . | TRBV28 | . | TGTGCCAGCAGTCGGGACTCCACTTACGAGCAGTACTTC | CASSRDSTYEQYF
TRBJ2-1 | 17 | TRBD2 | TRBV3-1/TRBV3-2 | . | TGTGCCAGCAGCCAAGATTGGATAGCGGGAGAATCGGGTGAGCAGTTCTTC | CASSQDWIAGESGEQFF
TRBJ1-4 | 16 | TRBD1 | TRBV3-1/TRBV3-2 | . | TGTGCCAGCAGCCGACAGGGGAGTGCAACTAATGAAAAACTGTTTTTT | CASSRQGSATNEKLFF
TRBJ1-4 | 16 | . | TRBV3-1/TRBV3-2 | . | TGTGCCAGCACCATGTTCGTGGGGGGAACTAATGAAAAACTGTTTTTT | CASTMFVGGTNEKLFF
TRBJ1-5 | 15 | TRBD1 | TRBV2 | . | TGTGCCAGCAGTGACAACAGGGGGCCCAATCAGCCCCAGCATTTT | CASSDNRGPNQPQHF
TRBJ1-5 | 17 | TRBD1 | TRBV4-2 | . | TGTGCCAGCAGCCAAGGGGGACAGGGGGGAAACAATCAGCCCCAGCATTTT | CASSQGGQGGNNQPQHF
TRBJ2-1 | 15 | TRBD2 | TRBV19 | . | TGTGCCAGTAGTAACGAGGGACTAGCAGCTAATGAGCAGTTCTTC | CASSNEGLAANEQFF
TRBJ1-2 | 12 | . | TRBV2 | . | TGTGCCGTCCAAAGGGGCCTTGGGGGCTACACCTTC | CAVQRGLGGYTF
TRBJ2-2 | 16 | . | TRBV7-8 | . | TGTGCCAGCAGCTCGGCACGTCGAGGGAACACCGGGGAGCTGTTTTTT | CASSSARRGNTGELFF
TRBJ1-1 | 18 | . | TRBV4-1 | . | TGCGCCAGCAGCCATCGCCGGGCCAACCTCGGTAGCGTCACTGAAGCTTTCTTT | CASSHRRANLGSVTEAFF
TRBJ1-1 | 13 | TRBD1 | TRBV29-1 | . | TGCAGCGTTGAAGAGCAGGGGGGCACTGAAGCTTTCTTT | CSVEEQGGTEAFF
TRBJ2-5 | 14 | TRBD1 | TRBV19 | . | TGTGCCAGTAGTTATACAGGGGGCGGGGAGACCCAGTACTTC | CASSYTGGGETQYF
TRBJ1-1 | 13 | . | TRBV18 | . | TGTGCCAGCTCACCAGACAGTTACACTGAAGCTTTCTTT | CASSPDSYTEAFF
TRBJ2-1 | 15 | TRBD2 | TRBV29-1 | many | TGCAGCGTTGAAGGGGGGACTAGCTCCTACAATGAGCAGTTCTTC | CSVEGGTSSYNEQFF
TRBJ2-1 | 15 | . | TRBV7-9 | . | TGTGCCAGCAGCTTCCGGGAAACCGTCTCCAATGAGCAGTTCTTC | CASSFRETVSNEQFF
TRBJ2-1 | 16 | TRBD2 | TRBV19 | . | TGTGCCAGTAGCCCCCGGGTGGCGGGAGGGTACAATGAGCAGTTCTTC | CASSPRVAGGYNEQFF
TRBJ2-7 | 20 | TRBD2 | TRBV6-2/TRBV6-3 | . | TGTGCCAGCAGTTTTAGGCGTTCAGGCCCTAGCAGGGCGGGAGAGGACGAGCAGTACTTC | CASSFRRSGPSRAGEDEQYF
TRBJ1-1 | 14 | . | TRBV29-1 | . | TGCAGCGTTGTGGGGCAGGTGGCGAACACTGAAGCTTTCTTT | CSVVGQVANTEAFF
TRBJ1-2 | 12 | . | TRBV19 | . | TGTGCCAGTAGTCGGTTCGACTATGGCTACACCTTC | CASSRFDYGYTF
TRBJ1-2 | 13 | . | TRBV2 | . | TGTGCCAGCATCCCAGATTCGAACTATGGCTACACCTTC | CASIPDSNYGYTF
TRBJ1-4 | 11 | . | TRBV29-1 | . | TGCAGCGCTTCCCGGAGTGAAAAACTGTTTTTT | CSASRSEKLFF
TRBJ2-5 | 16 | . | TRBV19 | . | TGTGCCAGTAGTTCGAGCTCCTTGACTGGTGAAGAGACCCAGTACTTC | CASSSSSLTGEETQYF
TRBJ2-7 | 15 | TRBD2 | TRBV3-1/TRBV3-2 | . | TGTGCCAGCAGCCACCGAGGACTAGCGGGAATCGAGCAGTACTTC | CASSHRGLAGIEQYF
TRBJ1-1 | 16 | . | TRBV27 | . | TGTGCCAGCAGTTTGGACGCGCGCCCTATCGGGGGTGAAGCTTTCTTT | CASSLDARPIGGEAFF
TRBJ2-1 | 16 | TRBD1 | TRBV11-1 | . | TGTGCCAGCAGCTTAGAAGGGGGCGCGGCCTACAATGAGCAGTTCTTC | CASSLEGGAAYNEQFF
TRBJ1-1 | 15 | TRBD1 | TRBV9 | once | TGTGCCAGCAGCGCCGTGGGGACAGGGGCTACTGAAGCTTTCTTT | CASSAVGTGATEAFF
TRBJ1-5 | 17 | . | TRBV5-6 | . | TGTGCCAGCAGCCCTTCAGGAGGGCAGGGTTGGAATCAGCCCCAGCATTTT | CASSPSGGQGWNQPQHF